The source of this TCR beta chain is a study of shared clonotypes between healthy human individuals. Germline assignment: CDR1 SGHDN and CDR2 FVKESK. Losses at the gene ends were 4 bases for V and 7 bases for J; bases not matched to a gene: 9. This CDR3 spans 15 amino acids. In the sorted-subset replicate PCRs, around 220 ng DNA, 25,000 to 30,000 T cell genomes, was used. This table comes from immunoSEQ multiplex PCR, and its TCRdb copy is limited to in-frame clones, with some not included. The sample has some 1,100,000 clones; around three quarters are singletons. The source is a man between 18 and 29 years old in good health. Some clones in this sample may be carry-over from other donors' samples. The material sequenced was memory CD4+ T cells from PBMCs. Subset meaning: CD45RA-negative fraction. The chain carries TRBV14 and TRBJ2-4, with 8 bases aligning to TRBD1. The CDR3 DNA reads TGTGCCAGCAGCCGGCGGACAGGGAGTTACAACATTCAGTACTTC. Translation: CASSRRTGSYNIQYF.